This T cell receptor (beta chain) was identified during a study of control samples from healthy donors and cancer patients. V lost 5 bases to trimming and J lost 0 bases, with 11 bases between them. The CDR3 totals 15 residues. Germline CDR1 is SNHLY and CDR2 is FYNNEI. Sequencing was performed with immunoSEQ multiplex PCR; in TCRdb, only in-frame clones are kept and a portion is missing. Here the sample spans approximately 150,000 clones, roughly 94% being singletons. The material sequenced was PBMCs. The clonotype originates from a man in his sixties with colorectal cancer. V usage is TRBV2 and J usage is TRBJ1-5; the D is unclear. The DNA of the CDR3 is TGTGCCAGCAGTCCTATGAGGTATAGCAATCAGCCCCAGCATTTT. Residues: CASSPMRYSNQPQHF.